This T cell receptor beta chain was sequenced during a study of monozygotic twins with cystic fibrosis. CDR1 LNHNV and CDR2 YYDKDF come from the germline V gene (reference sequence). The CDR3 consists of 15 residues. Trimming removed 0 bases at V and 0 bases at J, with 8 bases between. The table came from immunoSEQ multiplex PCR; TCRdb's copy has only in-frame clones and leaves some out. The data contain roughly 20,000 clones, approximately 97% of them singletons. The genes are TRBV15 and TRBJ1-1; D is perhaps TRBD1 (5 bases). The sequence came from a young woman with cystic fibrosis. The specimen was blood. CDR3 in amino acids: CATSRDVRVNTEAFF. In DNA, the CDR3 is TGTGCCACCAGCAGAGACGTCAGGGTGAACACTGAAGCTTTCTTT.